These T cell receptor beta chains were read from a single sample in a study of monozygotic twins with inflammatory bowel disease. TCRdb reprocessed the 5' RACE reads and reports one entry per CDR3 protein, with no DNA. Here the sample table reports a few hundred thousand distinct CDR3 sequences. Input material: blood. These receptors all stem from a human donor with ulcerative colitis or Crohn's disease, or a healthy co-twin of an affected twin (not recorded which). The CDR3 runs from the conserved cysteine through the conserved F or W.

J gene: TRBJ2-7
V gene: TRBV7-6
CDR3 protein: CASSPRRQGKYEQYF

J gene: TRBJ1-2
V gene: TRBV12-3/TRBV12-4
CDR3 protein: CASTLFSANYGYTF

J gene: TRBJ2-7
V gene: TRBV7-2
CDR3 protein: CASQSTGTALYEQYF

J gene: TRBJ1-1
V gene: TRBV15
CDR3 protein: CATSRDQMNTEAFF

J gene: TRBJ2-3
V gene: TRBV9
CDR3 protein: CASSVVAGGRDTQYF

J gene: TRBJ2-7
V gene: TRBV7-9
CDR3 protein: CASSLWNEQYF

J gene: TRBJ2-3
V gene: TRBV5-1
CDR3 protein: CASSLVQSTDTQYF

J gene: TRBJ2-1
V gene: TRBV6-1
CDR3 protein: CASSGTGAPYNEQFF

J gene: TRBJ2-7
V gene: TRBV5-5
CDR3 protein: CASSWGTNYEQYF

J gene: TRBJ2-3
V gene: TRBV18
CDR3 protein: CASSPPQAGGIADTQYF

J gene: TRBJ2-7
V gene: TRBV4-2
CDR3 protein: CASGEGGVSYEQYF

J gene: TRBJ2-3
V gene: TRBV7-9
CDR3 protein: CASSSASGGSVALF

J gene: TRBJ2-1
V gene: TRBV5-4
CDR3 protein: CASSLYSEQFF

J gene: TRBJ2-4
V gene: TRBV7-2
CDR3 protein: CASSLGTGKNIQYF

J gene: TRBJ1-6
V gene: TRBV25-1
CDR3 protein: CASSGRGGLRQVSPLHF

J gene: TRBJ2-1
V gene: TRBV20-1
CDR3 protein: CSASRTSNSGEQFF

J gene: TRBJ2-1
V gene: TRBV4-1
CDR3 protein: CASSQGSVGGEFF

J gene: TRBJ2-7
V gene: TRBV6-1
CDR3 protein: CASGASGGALFEQYF

J gene: TRBJ2-3
V gene: TRBV29-1
CDR3 protein: CSADRGLPTDTQYF

J gene: TRBJ1-6
V gene: TRBV20-1
CDR3 protein: CSAREWGTGGSYNSPLHF

J gene: TRBJ1-4
V gene: TRBV7-9
CDR3 protein: CASSSQRRVATNEKLFF

J gene: TRBJ2-3
V gene: TRBV29-1
CDR3 protein: CSVSGQENTDTQYF

J gene: TRBJ1-1
V gene: TRBV5-1
CDR3 protein: CASSLVGTANTEAFF

J gene: TRBJ1-3
V gene: TRBV5-6
CDR3 protein: CASSLVPGQPFRHSGNTIYF

J gene: TRBJ1-4
V gene: TRBV4-2
CDR3 protein: CASSQGTGGFLNEKLFF

J gene: TRBJ2-1
V gene: TRBV4-3
CDR3 protein: CASSQLQQGQGYEQFF

J gene: TRBJ2-2
V gene: TRBV12-3/TRBV12-4
CDR3 protein: CASTLTGATGELFF

J gene: TRBJ1-5
V gene: TRBV5-1
CDR3 protein: CASSLLGQGNQPQHF

J gene: TRBJ1-6
V gene: TRBV7-2
CDR3 protein: CASSPPHSPLHF

J gene: TRBJ2-5
V gene: TRBV5-1
CDR3 protein: CASSVGLAGGRQETQYF

J gene: TRBJ1-2
V gene: TRBV20-1
CDR3 protein: CSASPSLSNYGYTF

J gene: TRBJ1-2
V gene: TRBV7-9
CDR3 protein: CASSQTGGGYGYTF

J gene: TRBJ2-1
V gene: TRBV24-1
CDR3 protein: CATSDLTGGVGLDEQFF

J gene: TRBJ2-2
V gene: TRBV11-3
CDR3 protein: CASSVHRNTGELFF

J gene: TRBJ2-7
V gene: TRBV20-1
CDR3 protein: CSARTSSYEQYF

J gene: TRBJ1-4
V gene: TRBV9
CDR3 protein: CASSGGQRHSLGKLFF

J gene: TRBJ2-7
V gene: TRBV7-2
CDR3 protein: CASSPDSRHSYEQYF

J gene: TRBJ1-5
V gene: TRBV5-1
CDR3 protein: CASSSGEFGTGGGQPQHF